One and the same sample provided the 30 T cell receptor beta chains below, sequenced in a study of T cells after yellow fever vaccination. From the 5' RACE reads, TCRdb called clonotypes with MiXCR, one entry per CDR3 protein. The data contain a few hundred thousand distinct CDR3 sequences, 7% to 10% of them seen just once; the ten biggest clones take up approximately 16%. The sample here was PBMCs, taken around 45 days after the first yellow fever vaccination. These receptors were collected from a young man who received the YFV17D yellow fever vaccine.

This clonotype was observed a few times. The chain uses TRBV5-1 and TRBJ2-7; the D gene is possibly TRBD2 (6 bases). V lost 0 bases to trimming and J lost 6 bases, with 10 bases between them. Germline V gene lookup returns CDR1 SGHRS and CDR2 YFSETQ. The CDR3 totals 13 residues. The CDR3 sequence is CASSLAGELEQYF. CDR3 nucleotides: TGCGCCAGCAGCTTGGCGGGGGAACTCGAGCAGTACTTC.

The chain employs TRBV9 and TRBJ2-3; the D is unclear. Germline V gene data show CDR1 as SGDLS and CDR2 as YYNGEE. Trimming pared 0 bases from V and 5 bases from J, leaving 19 bases between. The CDR3 is made up of 17 amino acids. The chain's CDR3 is CASSVETTPKVGDTQYF. The CDR3, as DNA: TGTGCCAGCAGCGTAGAGACCACCCCGAAGGTGGGAGATACGCAGTATTTT.

This clonotype came up many times. The chain combines TRBV4-1 with TRBJ1-1, with D possibly matching TRBD1 (5 bases). The CDR3 spans 15 residues. CDR1 is MGHRA and CDR2 is YSYEKL in the germline V gene. Deletions cut 4 bases from V and 0 bases from J, with 12 bases between. This chain's CDR3 is CASSLQGVLNTEAFF. CDR3 in DNA: TGCGCCAGCAGCCTGCAGGGAGTACTGAACACTGAAGCTTTCTTT.

Only a few counts were recorded for this clonotype. The chain is built from TRBV5-1 and TRBJ2-7; D unresolved. Germline CDR1 SGHRS, CDR2 YFSETQ. Trimming took off 0 bases at V and 6 bases at J, with 10 bases between the two ends. The CDR3 runs 13 residues. Here the CDR3 reads CASSLEFGSEQYF. The CDR3 coding sequence is TGCGCCAGCAGCTTGGAATTTGGAAGCGAGCAGTACTTC.

The sample holds a few counts of this clonotype. This sequence joins TRBV7-2 and TRBJ1-5; D is undetermined. There are 17 residues in the CDR3. Germline assignment: CDR1 SGHTA and CDR2 FQGNSA. Deletions cut 2 bases from V and 9 bases from J, with 23 bases between. CDR3 region: CASSLSVFGETFAPQHF. CDR3 sequence (DNA): TGTGCCAGCAGCTTATCGGTTTTTGGGGAAACCTTTGCGCCCCAGCATTTT.

The gene calls are TRBV29-1 and TRBJ2-1; D unresolved. Germline values: CDR1 SQVTM, CDR2 ANQGSEA. The CDR3 extends over 12 amino acids. V was clipped by 4 bases and J by 7 bases, with 11 bases between them. The CDR3 nucleotides read TGCAGCGTTGTTGGGTGGACGAATGAGCAGTTCTTC. This codes for CSVVGWTNEQFF.

Only a few counts were recorded for this clonotype. The gene calls are TRBV6-1 and TRBJ2-5; D tentatively reads TRBD1 or TRBD2 (5 bases each). Germline values: CDR1 MNHNS, CDR2 SASEGT. CDR3 length: 18 amino acids. Trimming took 5 bases from V and 5 from J, leaving 27 bases between them. CDR3 DNA: TGTGCCAGCAGTACACTTGGGGGTCGCGGAGCCGACGCGGAGACCCAGTACTTC. Its protein is CASSTLGGRGADAETQYF.

In its sample, this clonotype was seen many times. The CDR3 sequence is CASSQDWGSSYNEQFF. CDR3 nucleotide sequence: TGCGCCAGCAGCCAAGATTGGGGGAGCTCCTACAATGAGCAGTTCTTC. This chain joins TRBV4-1 and TRBJ2-1; TRBD1 or TRBD2 may be the D gene (5 bases each). The V gene's germline CDR1 is MGHRA and CDR2 YSYEKL. V was shortened by 0 bases and J by 0 bases, with 9 bases between the two germline ends. This CDR3 has 16 residues.

This clonotype has a handful of counts. The chain links TRBV4-3 to TRBJ2-1; the D gene is possibly TRBD1 (6 bases). V gave up 3 bases and J gave up 5 bases, with 11 bases separating them. The CDR3 has 14 amino acids. The germline gives CDR1 LGHNA, CDR2 YSLEER. DNA for the CDR3: TGCGCCAGCAGCCACCACGGACAGAACAATGAGCAGTTCTTC. Protein sequence: CASSHHGQNNEQFF.

This chain joins TRBV4-1 and TRBJ1-1; tentative D call: TRBD1 (5 bases). The CDR3 is 16 amino acids. Trimming left V 4 bases short and J 2 bases short, with 17 bases between. In germline, CDR1 is MGHRA, CDR2 YSYEKL. The CDR3 here is CASSPLPQTVNTEAFF. CDR3 DNA: TGCGCCAGCAGCCCCCTCCCCCAGACAGTAAACACTGAAGCTTTCTTT.

V is TRBV7-2 and J is TRBJ2-2; D is unclear. V was pared by 1 base and J by 3 bases, with 9 bases between. CDR3 length equals 15 residues. Germline values: CDR1 SGHTA, CDR2 FQGNSA. The CDR3 region is CASSLGGSYTGELFF. DNA for the CDR3: TGTGCCAGCAGCTTAGGGGGTTCCTACACCGGGGAGCTGTTTTTT.

This clonotype was observed a few times. This CDR3 is CASSLWQGKVETQYF. The DNA of the CDR3 is TGTGCCAGCAGCTTGTGGCAGGGCAAAGTAGAGACCCAGTACTTC. V and J are TRBV5-5 and TRBJ2-5; possible D gene TRBD1, 5 bases. CDR3 size: 15 residues. Germline assignment: CDR1 SGHKS and CDR2 YYEKEE (reference sequence). The V end lost 1 base, the J end lost 4 bases, and 14 bases lay between the germline ends.

This clonotype was detected a few times. This chain connects TRBV3-1 to TRBJ2-1, with D maybe TRBD2 (5 bases). The V and J ends lost 1 base and 1 base respectively, with 8 bases between them. CDR3 length equals 15 residues. CDR1 is LGHDT and CDR2 is YNNKEL in the germline V gene (reference sequence). The CDR3 DNA follows: TGTGCCAGCAGCCAAGTCGGGGATTCCTACAATGAGCAGTTCTTC. Amino acids: CASSQVGDSYNEQFF.

This clonotype was observed at least ten times. The genes are TRBV7-2 and TRBJ2-5; 13 nucleotides match TRBD2. CDR1 and CDR2 from the germline V gene are SGHTA and FQGNSA. This CDR3 is built from 14 residues. Trimming removed 5 bases from V and 5 bases from J; junction bases left unmatched: 2. The CDR3 here is CASSATSGGETQYF. The CDR3 DNA reads TGTGCCAGCAGCGCGACTAGCGGGGGGGAGACCCAGTACTTC. Combining the CDR3 with reference TRBV7-2 and TRBJ2-5 gives the whole variable domain GAGVSQSPSNKVTEKGKDVELRCDPISGHTALYWYRQSLGQGLEFLIYFQGNSAPDKSGLPSDRFSAERTGGSVSTLTIQRTQQEDSAVYLCASSATSGGETQYFGPGTRLLVL.

This clonotype came up a few times. The V and J genes are TRBV7-9 and TRBJ2-5; TRBD1 or TRBD2 may be the D gene (5 bases each). The V end was cut by 6 bases, the J end by 2 bases, with 13 bases between. There are 14 residues in the CDR3. Germline values: CDR1 SEHNR, CDR2 FQNEAQ (reference sequence). CDR3 in DNA: TGTGCCAGCAGTCCCGGGACGGAGCAAGAGACCCAGTACTTC. Translating gives CASSPGTEQETQYF.

The chain joins TRBV19 to TRBJ1-2; TRBD1 matches at 7 bases. Germline V lookup: CDR1 LNHDA, CDR2 SQIVND (reference sequence). The ends lost 3 bases at V and 3 bases at J; junction bases unmatched: 7. This CDR3 comprises 15 residues. In DNA form, the CDR3 reads TGTGCCAGTAGTATGGCTGACAGGGACTACTATGGCTACACCTTC. It translates to CASSMADRDYYGYTF.

This clonotype was seen at least ten times. The chain carries TRBV4-2 and TRBJ2-3, with 7 bases matching TRBD2. The V and J ends lost 2 bases and 1 base, in that order; junction bases with no gene match: 0. This CDR3 region has 14 residues. CDR1 and CDR2 (germline): LGHNA, YNFKEQ. CDR3 sequence reads: CASSQRGGTDTQYF. The DNA for the CDR3 is TGTGCCAGCAGCCAACGGGGGGGCACAGATACGCAGTATTTT.

This clonotype was seen only a few times. The CDR3 DNA follows: TGTGCCAGCAGCTTAATCTCTAGCGGGGGAAGTGAGCAGTTCTTC. As protein: CASSLISSGGSEQFF. The chain links TRBV7-2 to TRBJ2-1; 10 nucleotides match TRBD2. The V segment lost 2 bases and the J segment 9 bases; nucleotides outside the gene matches: 7. Germline CDR1 reads SGHTA; CDR2 reads FQGNSA. The CDR3 totals 15 residues.

This clonotype was observed a few times. The chain joins TRBV11-2 to TRBJ2-7; D not resolved. V was clipped by 3 bases and J by 1 base, with 13 bases between them. This CDR3 has 15 residues. Germline CDR1 reads SGHAT; CDR2 reads FQNNGV. DNA of the CDR3: TGTGCCAGCAGCTTCGCGGCGCAATCATCCTACGAGCAGTACTTC. Its translation is CASSFAAQSSYEQYF.

This clonotype was detected a few times. The V gene is TRBV5-1, the J gene TRBJ1-6; TRBD1 matches at 8 bases. Losses at the gene ends were 1 base for V and 3 bases for J; bases not matched to a gene: 9. This CDR3 comprises 18 residues. Per the germline V gene, CDR1 is SGHRS and CDR2 is YFSETQ. The CDR3 is CASSLIPAGGHYNSPLHF. The CDR3 DNA follows: TGCGCCAGCAGCTTGATTCCGGCAGGGGGCCACTATAATTCACCCCTCCACTTT.

This clonotype was found a few times. The CDR3 DNA is TGTGCCAGCAGCTTGGCGCAGCGGGGGGGCAGCGCAGATACGCAGTATTTT. Protein sequence: CASSLAQRGGSADTQYF. The chain uses TRBV5-4 and TRBJ2-3, with 10 nucleotides matching TRBD2. J was trimmed by 4 bases and V by 0 bases; bases with no gene match: 8. CDR1 SGHNT and CDR2 YYREEE come from the germline V gene (reference sequence). CDR3 length equals 17 residues.

The chain employs TRBV12-3 or TRBV12-4 and TRBJ2-7; TRBD1 is a possible D gene (5 bases). V lost 2 bases and J lost 5, with 10 bases in between. This CDR3 comprises 13 residues. The CDR3 loop is CASSLSGSHEQYF. The DNA of the CDR3 is TGTGCCAGCAGTTTATCAGGGTCCCACGAGCAGTACTTC.

This clonotype was seen more than once but under ten times. The rearrangement uses TRBV5-6 and TRBJ2-1; 7 bases agree with TRBD1. Germline assignment: CDR1 SGHDT and CDR2 YYEEEE. V lost 7 bases to trimming and J lost 4 bases; unmatched junction nucleotides: 11. CDR3 size: 15 residues. CDR3 DNA: TGTGCCAGCCCCCCGGGACAGACGAAATACAATGAGCAGTTCTTC. The encoded protein is CASPPGQTKYNEQFF.

The chain carries TRBV9 and TRBJ2-7; D may correspond to TRBD1 or TRBD2 (6 bases each). Trimming shortened V by 3 bases and J by 2 bases, and 15 bases separated the two germline ends. Germline V CDR1 and CDR2: SGDLS, YYNGEE. This CDR3 has 15 residues. This CDR3 is CASSADAGTPYEQYF. DNA for the CDR3: TGTGCCAGCAGCGCTGACGCGGGGACACCCTACGAGCAGTACTTC.

The rearrangement links TRBV6-2 or TRBV6-3 to TRBJ2-1; tentatively, D is TRBD2 (6 bases). Trimming shortened V by 8 bases and J by 0 bases, and 14 bases separated the two germline ends. CDR1 is MNHEY and CDR2 is SVGEGT in the germline V gene. The CDR3 runs to 15 residues. This chain's CDR3 is CASGAGGNSYNEQFF. Written as DNA, the CDR3 is TGTGCCAGCGGGGCAGGAGGGAACTCCTACAATGAGCAGTTCTTC.

This clonotype was seen only a few times. The rearrangement links TRBV4-3 to TRBJ1-1, with D possibly matching TRBD1 (5 bases). This CDR3 has 14 residues. V was trimmed by 3 bases and J by 7 bases, leaving 15 bases between them. The germline gives CDR1 LGHNA, CDR2 YSLEER. Here the CDR3 DNA reads TGCGCCAGCAGCCACCGCCATGACAGTGATGAAGCTTTCTTT. The encoded protein is CASSHRHDSDEAFF.

This chain joins TRBV5-1 and TRBJ2-1; D is tentatively TRBD1 or TRBD2 (5 bases each). V lost 3 bases to trimming and J lost 9 bases, with 16 bases between them. Germline V CDR1 and CDR2: SGHRS, YFSETQ. The CDR3 is 14 residues long. The CDR3 sequence is CASSSQGGGSEQFF. CDR3 coding DNA: TGCGCCAGCAGCTCGCAGGGTGGAGGCAGTGAGCAGTTCTTC.

Many counts were recorded for this clonotype. The chain has TRBV3-1 and TRBJ1-2; TRBD1 matches at 7 bases. The CDR3 is 13 residues long. Germline CDR1 LGHDT, CDR2 YNNKEL (reference sequence). The V segment lost 4 bases and the J segment 8 bases; nucleotides outside the gene matches: 7. The CDR3 region is CASSLSLDRGYTF. CDR3 DNA: TGTGCCAGCAGCCTCTCCCTGGACAGGGGCTACACCTTC.

Only a few counts were recorded for this clonotype. The chain recombines TRBV7-9 with TRBJ2-5; possible D gene TRBD2, 5 bases. Germline loops: CDR1 SEHNR, CDR2 FQNEAQ (reference sequence). With 4 bases removed from V and 4 bases from J, the gap between germline ends came to 16 bases. This CDR3 is built from 15 residues. The CDR3 protein is CASSSSEGGGETQYF. The CDR3, as DNA: TGTGCCAGCAGCTCCTCTGAGGGTGGAGGAGAGACCCAGTACTTC.

This clonotype turned up a few times. The chain carries TRBV4-1 and TRBJ2-6, with D perhaps being TRBD1 or TRBD2 (5 bases each). This CDR3 region has 18 residues. Trimming took off 2 bases at V and 2 bases at J, with 16 bases between the two ends. Germline V gene lookup returns CDR1 MGHRA and CDR2 YSYEKL. The CDR3 here is CASSQRGAGTTGANVLTF. Written as DNA, the CDR3 is TGCGCCAGCAGCCAACGGGGCGCAGGGACCACTGGGGCCAACGTCCTGACTTTC.